The 30 T cell receptor beta chains in this list originate from one sample, sequenced in a study of tumor and adjacent non-tumor tissue in lung cancer. The template was RNA from unsorted bulk tissue. The library came from three nested PCR rounds adapted from ARM-PCR protocols. One entry per CDR3 protein results from TCRdb running MiXCR on the multiplex PCR reads. The profile shows 65,000 to 95,000 distinct CDR3 sequences, nearly 70% of them singletons. The sample taken for sequencing was lung tumor tissue. The receptors here all came from a woman in her 70s with non-small cell lung cancer.

The chain recombines TRBV29-1 with TRBJ1-4; D not certain. The CDR3 has 14 amino acids. CDR1 SQVTM and CDR2 ANQGSEA come from the germline V gene. Trimming pared 4 bases from V and 5 bases from J, leaving 14 bases between. Here the CDR3 reads CSVGTVGTNEKLFF. DNA for the CDR3: TGCAGCGTTGGAACAGTGGGCACAAATGAAAAACTGTTTTTT.

Notes on this clonotype: At one end the junction does not follow the germline gene, possibly because of a read error. DNA for the CDR3: TGTGCCATCAGTTTAGCGCTAGGGGTCCAAGAGACCCAATACTTC. Its translation is CAISLALGVQETQYF. The chain recombines TRBV12-3 or TRBV12-4 with TRBJ2-5, with D perhaps TRBD1 or TRBD2 (5 bases each). The CDR3 extends over 15 amino acids.

Concerning this clonotype itself: A much larger clone is a single base away; this may be a read error. The rearrangement uses TRBV7-8 and TRBJ2-1, with D possibly TRBD1 on 6 matching bases. Germline loops: CDR1 SGHVS, CDR2 FQNEAQ. The CDR3 length is 15 residues. CDR3 residues: CASSLGAGAYNEHFF. The CDR3 DNA reads TGTGCCAGCAGCTTAGGGGCAGGGGCTTACAATGAGCACTTCTTC.

This clonotype was seen a few times. V is TRBV25-1 and J is TRBJ2-5; D possibly corresponds to TRBD1 (5 bases). V was clipped by 8 bases and J by 1 base, with 11 bases between them. CDR1 and CDR2 (germline): MGHDK, SYGVNS. The CDR3 length is 13 residues. CDR3: CASEGVAQETQYF. The CDR3, as DNA: TGTGCCAGCGAAGGGGTAGCCCAAGAGACCCAGTACTTC.

As for this clonotype: Its ends do not fully match the called genes, so a read error is possible. This sequence joins TRBV10-3 and TRBJ2-6; 7 bases align to TRBD1. This CDR3 is 16 amino acids long. Germline CDR1 ENHRY, CDR2 SYGVKD. CDR3 nucleotide sequence: TGCGCCATCAGTGTGCTAGGGGGCGCCGGGGCCAACGTCCTGACTTTC. Translating gives CAISVLGGAGANVLTF.

This clonotype showed up many times. The chain combines TRBV20-1 with TRBJ2-5; 9 bases map to TRBD2. V trimming: 1 base; J trimming: 5 bases; junction bases outside the gene matches: 14. The CDR3 contains 17 residues. Germline V gives CDR1 DFQATT, CDR2 SNEGSKA (reference sequence). The DNA of the CDR3 is TGCAGTGCTAGAGGGGATATAGCGGGAGATTACAGGGAGACCCAGTACTTC. Its protein product is CSARGDIAGDYRETQYF.

This clonotype is a singleton in its sample. Germline and junction disagree at one end, which may indicate a read error. CDR3 nucleotides: TGCGCCAGCAGCGTAGAGGCTCTAGCGGGAGGCCACGAGCAGTACTTC. It translates to CASSVEALAGGHEQYF. The genes are TRBV11-2 and TRBJ2-7; 11 bases match TRBD2. CDR3 length: 16 residues. Germline assignment: CDR1 SGHAT and CDR2 FQNNGV.

The J gene is TRBJ2-7, the V gene TRBV12-3 or TRBV12-4; D ambiguous. The ends were cut back, 1 base at V and 4 bases at J, with 11 bases in the middle. This CDR3 has 14 amino acids. In nucleotides, the CDR3 is TGTGCCAGCAGTTTAGATCTACAGACTTACGAGCAGTACTTC. It is translated as CASSLDLQTYEQYF.

In this sample, this clonotype turned up many times. The rearrangement links TRBV6-6 to TRBJ2-1; D unresolved. V lost 2 bases and J 1 base, leaving 9 bases between the germline ends. CDR3 length: 15 amino acids. Per germline, CDR1 MNHNY and CDR2 SVGAGI (reference sequence). For the CDR3, the DNA is TGTGCCAGCAGTTACCCCGTGGGGTCCTACAATGAGCAGTTCTTC. Protein product: CASSYPVGSYNEQFF.

This clonotype was seen only once. At one end the junction does not follow the germline gene, possibly because of a read error. The chain has TRBV5-4 and TRBJ2-2, with TRBD1 as a possible D gene (5 bases). There are 15 residues in the CDR3. Germline V CDR1 and CDR2: SGHNT, YYREEE (reference sequence). The CDR3 loop is CASSQGAGYTGELFF. Written as DNA, the CDR3 is TGTGCTAGCAGCCAAGGGGCAGGGTACACCGGGGAGCTGTTTTTT.

This chain links TRBV4-1 with TRBJ2-3; TRBD1 matches 9 bases. The V gene end was trimmed by 8 bases and the J gene end by 2 bases; junction bases not matched to a gene: 11. CDR3 length: 16 amino acids. Germline V gene lookup returns CDR1 MGHRA and CDR2 YSYEKL. The CDR3 bases are TGCGCCAGCTCCGCTGGGGACAGGGAAAACACAGATACGCAGTATTTT. Translating gives CASSAGDRENTDTQYF.

This clonotype was counted a single time. Without the conserved terminal phenylalanine or tryptophan, this CDR3 likely stems from a read error. The chain recombines TRBV6-6 with TRBJ2-7, with D possibly being TRBD2 (6 bases). Germline V gene sequence: CDR1 MNHNY, CDR2 SVGAGI (reference sequence). This CDR3 spans 15 amino acids. The CDR3 region is CANSSPSIGRDEQYS. The CDR3 DNA reads TGTGCCAACAGTTCTCCCAGCATCGGGAGAGACGAGCAGTACTCC.

This clonotype was observed a single time. The J gene is TRBJ2-3, the V gene TRBV29-1; D tentatively fits TRBD1 or TRBD2 (5 bases each). The V and J ends lost 6 bases and 1 base respectively, with 14 bases between them. The V gene's germline CDR1 is SQVTM and CDR2 ANQGSEA. The CDR3 length is 14 residues. The CDR3 here is CSVGDGAGTDTQYF. CDR3 nucleotide sequence: TGCAGCGTGGGAGACGGGGCTGGCACAGATACGCAGTATTTT.

Points on this clonotype: The conserved final phenylalanine or tryptophan is absent from the CDR3, which likely points to a read error. The chain employs TRBV29-1 and TRBJ2-5; TRBD1 is a possible D gene (6 bases). In germline, CDR1 is SQVTM, CDR2 ANQGSEA. CDR3 length equals 12 residues. CDR3 coding DNA: TGCAGCGTTCAGGGGTTTCATGAGACTCAGTACTTA. Translation gives CSVQGFHETQYL.

This clonotype appeared many times. The chain is built from TRBV7-9 and TRBJ1-1; D gene ambiguous. The germline CDR1 and CDR2 sequences are SEHNR and FQNEAQ (reference sequence). V lost 5 bases to trimming and J lost 7 bases, with 11 bases between them. The CDR3 extends over 12 amino acids. CDR3 region: CASSTDTLEAFF. The CDR3 nucleotides are TGTGCCAGCAGCACTGACACGCTTGAAGCTTTCTTT. Looking up the rest from reference TRBV7-9 and TRBJ1-1 gives the full variable domain: DTGVSQNPRHKITKRGQNVTFRCDPISEHNRLYWYRQTLGQGPEFLTYFQNEAQLEKSRLLSDRFSAERPKGSFSTLEIQRTEQGDSAMYLCASSTDTLEAFFGQGTRLTVV.

Note on this clonotype: In this CDR3 the conserved last residue, phenylalanine or tryptophan, is missing, so a read error is likely. DNA of the CDR3: TGTGCCAGCAGTCCACCCAACAGGGGGAACACTGAAGCTTTCTCA. This codes for CASSPPNRGNTEAFS. This chain connects TRBV12-3 or TRBV12-4 to TRBJ1-1; 7 positions agree with TRBD1. The CDR3 contains 15 residues. J gave up 1 base and V 5 bases, and 7 bases lay outside the gene matches.

This clonotype has just one count. The germline gene is not matched at one end of the junction; a read error may be the cause. This sequence joins TRBV6-1 and TRBJ2-7; 7 bases are a match to TRBD2. Germline V gene lookup returns CDR1 MNHNS and CDR2 SASEGT. This CDR3 is built from 15 residues. The CDR3 DNA reads as TGTGGCAGCAATGAAGTAGCGGGCTCCTCCTACGAGCAGTACTTC. It encodes CGSNEVAGSSYEQYF.

The sample holds a few counts of this clonotype. The chain recombines TRBV21-1 with TRBJ2-7; the table's D call, TRBD2, has no DNA check behind it. TRBV21-1 is classified as a pseudogene. The CDR3 extends over 15 amino acids. Here the CDR3 reads CASSNRLERERKQYF. CDR3 nucleotides: TGTGCCAGCAGCAATCGGCTTGAGCGGGAGAGAAAGCAGTACTTC.

Details on this clonotype: This clone may be a read error of a much larger clone one base away. The chain recombines TRBV10-2 with TRBJ2-5; tentative D call: TRBD1 (6 bases). Germline V gene data show CDR1 as WSHSY and CDR2 as SAAADI. The CDR3 length is 14 residues. The CDR3 sequence: CASNIVGTQGTQYF. The CDR3, as DNA: TGCGCCAGCAACATCGTCGGGACACAAGGGACCCAGTACTTC.

This clonotype was detected ten times or more. The chain employs TRBV11-2 and TRBJ1-1; D unclear. Germline CDR1 and CDR2: SGHAT and FQNNGV. The CDR3 totals 15 residues. With 1 base removed from V and 4 bases from J, the gap between germline ends came to 13 bases. The CDR3 coding sequence is TGTGCCAGCAGCTTAGTCGAGGGATCGGGCACTGAAGCTTTCTTT. Amino acids: CASSLVEGSGTEAFF.

The chain uses TRBV5-6 and TRBJ2-7; D may be TRBD1 (6 bases). The germline CDR1 and CDR2 sequences are SGHDT and YYEEEE. Between the trimmed V and J ends, which lost 8 bases and 10 bases, there was a span of 22 bases. CDR3 length equals 13 residues. The DNA for the CDR3 is TGTGCCAGGGGTAACAGGGTCTCTACGGAACAGTACTTC. Protein product: CARGNRVSTEQYF. The entire variable domain, with the rest obtained from reference TRBV5-6 and TRBJ2-7, is as follows: DAGVTQSPTHLIKTRGQQVTLRCSPKSGHDTVSWYQQALGQGPQFIFQYYEEEERQRGNFPDRFSGHQFPNYSSELNVNALLLGDSALYLCARGNRVSTEQYFGPGTRLTVT.

For this clonotype: At one end, the junction sequence differs from germline, possibly due to a read error. J is TRBJ2-7 and V is TRBV5-1; weak D call: TRBD2 (5 bases). CDR1 SGHRS and CDR2 YFSETQ come from the germline V gene. The CDR3 covers 13 residues. The CDR3 protein is CASSPLVEGERYF. The CDR3 DNA reads as TGTGCCAGCAGCCCTCTGGTTGAGGGCGAGCGGTACTTC.

As for this clonotype: An end of the junction does not agree with germline; a read error may underlie this. V gene TRBV29-1 combines with J gene TRBJ2-7, with 7 bases aligning to TRBD2. The CDR3 contains 11 residues. In germline, CDR1 is SQVTM, CDR2 ANQGSEA. CDR3 in DNA: TGCAGCCTTGAGCGGGACTACGAGCAGTGCTTC. This sequence encodes CSLERDYEQCF.

As concerns this clonotype: One end of the junction does not line up with germline, which may come from a read error. The chain links TRBV11-3 to TRBJ2-5; D remains ambiguous. CDR1 SGHNT and CDR2 YENEEA come from the germline V gene. This CDR3 comprises 13 residues. The CDR3 DNA reads as TGTGCCAGTAGCTTAGGCGAGGAGGAGACCCAGTACTTC. Residues: CASSLGEEETQYF.

Details on this clonotype: A read error is likely, as this CDR3 ends without the conserved phenylalanine or tryptophan. CDR3 nucleotide sequence: TGTGCCAGTTCCGGGACTAGCGGCTTCTTCACCGTGGAGCTGTTTTTA. Amino acids: CASSGTSGFFTVELFL. The V call is TRBV14, the J call TRBJ2-2; 11 positions match TRBD2. The germline V gene encodes CDR1 SGHDN and CDR2 FVKESK. CDR3 length: 16 amino acids.

This chain connects TRBV20-1 to TRBJ1-1; 8 bases are a match to TRBD1. The CDR3 is made up of 15 amino acids. Germline V gives CDR1 DFQATT, CDR2 SNEGSKA (reference sequence). Here the CDR3 reads CNANARTGGGTEAFF. The DNA of the CDR3 is TGCAATGCGAACGCGCGAACAGGGGGGGGCACTGAAGCTTTCTTT.

Comments on this clonotype: The junction does not match germline at one end; this may be a read error. The chain joins TRBV5-6 to TRBJ2-7; D gene uncertain. Germline V gives CDR1 SGHDT, CDR2 YYEEEE. The CDR3 loop spans 13 amino acids. This CDR3 reads CACSPVGSKEQYF. DNA of the CDR3: TGTGCCTGCAGCCCTGTTGGGTCAAAAGAGCAGTACTTC.

On this clonotype: Since a much larger clone is just one base distant, this may be a read error. The CDR3 does not close with the conserved phenylalanine or tryptophan, likely indicating a read error. V gene TRBV24-1 combines with J gene TRBJ1-2; 11 nucleotides match TRBD1. The CDR3 is 17 residues long. Germline V gene data show CDR1 as KGHDR and CDR2 as SFDVKD. With 4 bases clipped from V and 6 bases from J, the junction kept 12 bases outside the gene matches. CDR3 amino acids: CATSDPGTGGSRHGYTV. DNA for the CDR3: TGTGCCACCAGTGACCCCGGGACAGGGGGTTCTCGACATGGCTACACCGTC.

About this clonotype: A read error may account for a junction end that differs from germline. The rearrangement uses TRBV5-5 and TRBJ1-2; D possibly corresponds to TRBD1 (5 bases). Germline lookup yields CDR1 SGHKS and CDR2 YYEKEE (reference sequence). The CDR3 contains 15 residues. The CDR3 DNA reads as TGTGCCTGCAGCCGTGAGACAGTGGATAACTATGGCTACACCTTC. Translation: CACSRETVDNYGYTF.

Comment on this clonotype: A single base separates this from a much larger clone, so it may be a read error. The chain has TRBV7-3 and TRBJ1-6, with D possibly matching TRBD1 (5 bases). V lost 1 base and J lost 9, with 10 bases in between. This CDR3 has 14 amino acids. Per germline, CDR1 SGHTA and CDR2 FQGTGA. This CDR3 reads CASSLNKGTSPLHF. In DNA, the CDR3 is TGTGCCAGCAGCTTAAACAAAGGGACTTCACCCCTCCACTTT. Complete variable domain (other parts from reference TRBV7-3 and TRBJ1-6): GAGVSQTPSNKVTEKGKYVELRCDPISGHTALYWYRQSLGQGPEFLIYFQGTGAADDSGLPNDRFFAVRPEGSVSTLKIQRTERGDSAVYLCASSLNKGTSPLHFGNGTRLTVT.